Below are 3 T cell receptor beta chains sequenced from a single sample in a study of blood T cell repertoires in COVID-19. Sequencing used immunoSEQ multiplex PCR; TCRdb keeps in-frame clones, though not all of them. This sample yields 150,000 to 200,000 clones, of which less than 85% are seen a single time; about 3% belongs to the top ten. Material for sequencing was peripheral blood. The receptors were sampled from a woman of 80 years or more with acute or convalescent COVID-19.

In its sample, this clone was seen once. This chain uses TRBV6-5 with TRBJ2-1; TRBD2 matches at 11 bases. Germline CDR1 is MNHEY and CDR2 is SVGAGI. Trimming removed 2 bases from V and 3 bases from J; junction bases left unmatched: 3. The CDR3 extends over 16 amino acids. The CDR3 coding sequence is TGTGCCAGCAGTTACGCTAGCGGGAGGAACTACAATGAGCAGTTCTTC. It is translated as CASSYASGRNYNEQFF.

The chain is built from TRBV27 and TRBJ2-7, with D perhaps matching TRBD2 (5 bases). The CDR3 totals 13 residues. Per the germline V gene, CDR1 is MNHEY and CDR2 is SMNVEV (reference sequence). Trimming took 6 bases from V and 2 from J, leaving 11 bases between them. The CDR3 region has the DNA TGTGCCAGCAGCCGACCCGGGACCTACGAGCAGTACTTC. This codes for CASSRPGTYEQYF.

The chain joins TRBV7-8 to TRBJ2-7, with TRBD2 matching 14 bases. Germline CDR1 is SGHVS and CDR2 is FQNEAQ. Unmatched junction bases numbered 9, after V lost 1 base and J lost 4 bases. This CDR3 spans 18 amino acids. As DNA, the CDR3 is TGTGCCAGCAGCTTAGTTCAAGGACTAGCGGGAGGATCATACGAGCAGTACTTC. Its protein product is CASSLVQGLAGGSYEQYF.